What follows are 21 T cell receptor beta chains derived from one specimen sequenced in a study of shared clonotypes between healthy human individuals. CD8 cells classed as naive were CD45RO-negative and positively selected for CCR7, excluding terminally differentiated effector memory CD45RA+ cells. Measured with immunoSEQ multiplex PCR; TCRdb has only the in-frame clones, and not every one. This table holds around 2,100,000 clones, approximately 94% found once. The sequenced sample consisted of naive CD8+ T cells sorted from blood. The receptors shown here come from a man aged 18 to 30 in good health.

The chain is built from TRBV19 and TRBJ1-5, with a weak D call TRBD1 (5 bases). The ends were cut back, 2 bases at V and 5 bases at J, with 16 bases in the middle. This CDR3 has 16 amino acids. Germline V CDR1 and CDR2: LNHDA, SQIVND (reference sequence). CDR3 amino acids: CASSIRSEGGDQPQHF. CDR3 DNA sequence: TGTGCCAGTAGTATACGATCCGAGGGAGGGGATCAGCCCCAGCATTTT.

The V gene is TRBV29-1, the J gene TRBJ2-7; D remains unclear. This CDR3 is built from 14 residues. V lost 3 bases and J lost 0, with 12 bases in between. The V gene's germline CDR1 is SQVTM and CDR2 ANQGSEA. CDR3 DNA sequence: TGCAGCGTTGAGTCGGAGACGGACTCCTACGAGCAGTACTTC. Residues: CSVESETDSYEQYF.

The rearrangement links TRBV11-3 to TRBJ2-1; either TRBD1 or TRBD2 may supply D (6 bases each). V lost 0 bases and J 0 bases, leaving 9 bases between the germline ends. This CDR3 spans 16 amino acids. Germline values: CDR1 SGHNT, CDR2 YENEEA. CDR3 bases: TGTGCCAGCAGCTTAGACGGGGGCCTCTCCTACAATGAGCAGTTCTTC. As protein: CASSLDGGLSYNEQFF.

This chain connects TRBV4-3 to TRBJ2-5; the D gene is possibly TRBD1 (6 bases). The ends were cut back, 4 bases at V and 4 bases at J, with 19 bases in the middle. Germline values: CDR1 LGHNA, CDR2 YSLEER. The CDR3 is 16 amino acids. The CDR3 DNA follows: TGCGCCAGCAGCCGGATCTGGGACAACGAAGGAGAGACCCAGTACTTC. This translates into CASSRIWDNEGETQYF.

The genes are TRBV13 and TRBJ1-1; D not resolved. The CDR3 is 15 residues long. The ends were cut back, 3 bases at V and 0 bases at J, with 11 bases in the middle. Germline CDR1 reads PRHDT; CDR2 reads FYEKMQ (reference sequence). CDR3 loop: CASSFPGPMNTEAFF. Here the CDR3 DNA reads TGTGCCAGCAGCTTCCCGGGTCCCATGAACACTGAAGCTTTCTTT.

The chain has TRBV7-8 and TRBJ2-7; no clear D. Trimming took off 7 bases at V and 4 bases at J, with 11 bases between the two ends. This CDR3 region has 12 residues. Germline values: CDR1 SGHVS, CDR2 FQNEAQ. The CDR3 spells CASKSDGYEQYF. In DNA, the CDR3 is TGTGCCAGCAAATCAGATGGGTACGAGCAGTACTTC.

The chain carries TRBV7-6 and TRBJ2-5; 14 nucleotides agree with TRBD2. The CDR3 sequence is 19 residues long. V dropped 3 bases and J dropped 5; count of bases not matched to a gene: 14. The germline V gene has CDR1 SGHVS and CDR2 FNYEAQ. The CDR3 DNA follows: TGTGCCAGCAGCTTGGGACTAGCGGGAGTCGGGGTTCGTTTGGAGACCCAGTACTTC. It yields the protein CASSLGLAGVGVRLETQYF.

The rearrangement uses TRBV7-6 and TRBJ2-1; 10 nucleotides agree with TRBD2. The trim removed 6 bases at V and 12 bases at J, leaving 14 bases unmatched. The CDR3 runs to 15 residues. The germline CDR1 and CDR2 sequences are SGHVS and FNYEAQ. The DNA of the CDR3 is TGTGCCAGCAGTCAGACCCCAGCGGGAGGGCCGGGGCAGTTCTTC. Amino acids: CASSQTPAGGPGQFF.

The V and J genes are TRBV2 and TRBJ2-6; D is undetermined. V gave up 3 bases and J gave up 0 bases, with 9 bases separating them. The CDR3 is 16 residues long. Germline values: CDR1 SNHLY, CDR2 FYNNEI. CDR3: CASSDSGPSGANVLTF. The CDR3, as DNA: TGTGCCAGCAGTGATTCAGGCCCCTCTGGGGCCAACGTCCTGACTTTC.

This clone was picked up a small number of times. Other DNA sequences within the sample encode an identical CDR3. The chain links TRBV9 to TRBJ1-3; D unresolved. This CDR3 region has 13 residues. From germline, CDR1 is SGDLS and CDR2 YYNGEE. V was pared by 0 bases and J by 7 bases, with 8 bases between. The CDR3 region has the DNA TGTGCCAGCAGCGTAGATTCGGGCAACACCATATATTTT. Amino acid sequence: CASSVDSGNTIYF.

As DNA, the CDR3 is TGTGCCAGCAGCCCTAGCGGGGCCTACAATGAGCAGTTCTTC. Translating gives CASSPSGAYNEQFF. The chain carries TRBV25-1 and TRBJ2-1; 9 nucleotides agree with TRBD2. With 6 bases clipped from V and 2 bases from J, the junction kept 2 bases outside the gene matches. Germline V gene sequence: CDR1 MGHDK, CDR2 SYGVNS. There are 14 residues in the CDR3. The whole variable domain, filled in from reference TRBV25-1 and TRBJ2-1, reads EADIYQTPRYLVIGTGKKITLECSQTMGHDKMYWYQQDPGMELHLIHYSYGVNSTEKGDLSSESTVSRIRTEHFPLTLESARPSHTSQYLCASSPSGAYNEQFFGPGTRLTVL.

The chain employs TRBV5-1 and TRBJ2-7, with 11 nucleotides matching TRBD2. CDR1 is SGHRS and CDR2 is YFSETQ in the germline V gene. The CDR3 contains 15 residues. The trim removed 2 bases at V and 2 bases at J, leaving 3 bases unmatched. In DNA, the CDR3 is TGCGCCAGCAGCTTTTCACTAGCGGGGGCCTACGAGCAGTACTTC. Protein sequence: CASSFSLAGAYEQYF.

About this clone itself: Other DNA sequences from this sample encode an identical CDR3 as well. The genes are TRBV7-9 and TRBJ2-7; D is uncertain. Germline lookup yields CDR1 SEHNR and CDR2 FQNEAQ (reference sequence). The CDR3 contains 13 residues. V gave up 5 bases and J gave up 0 bases, with 8 bases separating them. In DNA form, the CDR3 reads TGTGCCAGCAGCCTTGCAGCCTCCTACGAGCAGTACTTC. As protein: CASSLAASYEQYF. Using reference TRBV7-9 and TRBJ2-7 for the parts outside the CDR3, the full variable domain is DTGVSQNPRHKITKRGQNVTFRCDPISEHNRLYWYRQTLGQGPEFLTYFQNEAQLEKSRLLSDRFSAERPKGSFSTLEIQRTEQGDSAMYLCASSLAASYEQYFGPGTRLTVT.

To note about this clone: The same CDR3 arises from other DNA sequences in this sample as well. This chain's CDR3 is CASSVGEGEGYGYTF. The CDR3 DNA is TGTGCCAGCAGCGTAGGCGAGGGGGAAGGCTATGGCTACACCTTC. The chain joins TRBV9 to TRBJ1-2; tentative D call: TRBD1 (6 bases). CDR1 and CDR2 (germline): SGDLS, YYNGEE. V shed 0 bases and J shed 4 bases, with 13 bases lying between them. The CDR3 loop spans 15 amino acids.

V gene TRBV30 combines with J gene TRBJ1-2; D is perhaps TRBD1 (5 bases). Germline V gene data show CDR1 as GTSNPN and CDR2 as SVGIG (reference sequence). CDR3 length: 17 amino acids. V lost 2 bases, J lost 0 bases, and 19 bases lay in between. The CDR3 DNA reads as TGTGCCTGGAGTTCTCCCAGGGAAGGCCTAGCTAACTATGGCTACACCTTC. As protein: CAWSSPREGLANYGYTF.

The genes are TRBV6-5 and TRBJ1-2; a possible D gene is TRBD1 (5 bases). The CDR3 length is 12 residues. Germline-derived CDR1 and CDR2 are MNHEY and SVGAGI. The V end lost 1 base, the J end lost 7 bases, and 7 bases lay between the germline ends. The DNA of the CDR3 is TGTGCCAGCAGTTACTACGGGGGTGGCTACACCTTC. It is translated as CASSYYGGGYTF.

The chain couples TRBV6-6 to TRBJ1-5; a weak D match, TRBD1 (6 bases). This CDR3 is built from 15 residues. V dropped 7 bases and J dropped 5 bases, with 18 bases sitting between them. Germline assignment: CDR1 MNHNY and CDR2 SVGAGI (reference sequence). In DNA, the CDR3 is TGTGCCAGCACTGGGATGGGGGGGGCCGATCAGCCCCAGCATTTT. Its translation is CASTGMGGADQPQHF.

On this clone: The same CDR3 is also encoded by other DNA sequences in this sample. The V gene is TRBV27, the J gene TRBJ1-4; unclear D gene. Trimming took off 5 bases at V and 5 bases at J, with 6 bases between the two ends. CDR3 size: 12 residues. Germline CDR1 reads MNHEY; CDR2 reads SMNVEV (reference sequence). The CDR3 DNA is TGTGCCAGCAGTCGCGGGAATGAAAAACTGTTTTTT. This gives the protein CASSRGNEKLFF.

This chain uses TRBV4-3 with TRBJ2-7; D is possibly TRBD1 (6 bases). The CDR3 is 14 residues long. V was pared by 1 base and J by 3 bases, with 10 bases between. Germline values: CDR1 LGHNA, CDR2 YSLEER. The CDR3: CASSQGTAVYEQYF. DNA for the CDR3: TGCGCCAGCAGCCAAGGGACAGCAGTCTACGAGCAGTACTTC.

This chain joins TRBV28 and TRBJ1-1; unclear D gene. This CDR3 is built from 15 residues. CDR1 and CDR2 from the germline V gene are MDHEN and SYDVKM. V lost 3 bases and J 6 bases, leaving 17 bases between the germline ends. CDR3 region: CASSFPMEGQSEAFF. DNA of the CDR3: TGTGCCAGCAGTTTTCCCATGGAAGGGCAGTCTGAAGCTTTCTTT.

J is TRBJ2-3 and V is TRBV5-6; TRBD2 agrees at 10 bases. J gave up 4 bases and V 0 bases, and 5 bases lay outside the gene matches. CDR3 length: 16 residues. CDR1 and CDR2 from the germline V gene are SGHDT and YYEEEE. The CDR3 spells CASSLEASGRADTQYF. The DNA of the CDR3 is TGTGCCAGCAGCTTGGAGGCTAGCGGGAGAGCAGATACGCAGTATTTT.